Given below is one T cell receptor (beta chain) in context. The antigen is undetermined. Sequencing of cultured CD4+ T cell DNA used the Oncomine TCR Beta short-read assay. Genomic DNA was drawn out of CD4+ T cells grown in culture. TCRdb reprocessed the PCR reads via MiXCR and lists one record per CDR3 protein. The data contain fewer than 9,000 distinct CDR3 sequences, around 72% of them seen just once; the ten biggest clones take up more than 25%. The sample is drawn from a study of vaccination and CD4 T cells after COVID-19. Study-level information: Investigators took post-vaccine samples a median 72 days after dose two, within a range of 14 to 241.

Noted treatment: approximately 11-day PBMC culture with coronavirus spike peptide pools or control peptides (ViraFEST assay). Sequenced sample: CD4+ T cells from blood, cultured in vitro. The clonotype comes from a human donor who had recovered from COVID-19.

Here the CDR3 reads CASSLVTGAGKTQYF. Written as DNA, the CDR3 is TGTGCCAGCAGCTTAGTAACGGGGGCGGGAAAGACCCAGTACTTC. The V gene is TRBV7-2, the J gene TRBJ2-5; TRBD1 or TRBD2 may be the D gene (6 bases each). Germline CDR1 SGHTA, CDR2 FQGNSA. V was cut by 1 base and J by 6 bases, with 15 bases left in between. This CDR3 is built from 15 residues.